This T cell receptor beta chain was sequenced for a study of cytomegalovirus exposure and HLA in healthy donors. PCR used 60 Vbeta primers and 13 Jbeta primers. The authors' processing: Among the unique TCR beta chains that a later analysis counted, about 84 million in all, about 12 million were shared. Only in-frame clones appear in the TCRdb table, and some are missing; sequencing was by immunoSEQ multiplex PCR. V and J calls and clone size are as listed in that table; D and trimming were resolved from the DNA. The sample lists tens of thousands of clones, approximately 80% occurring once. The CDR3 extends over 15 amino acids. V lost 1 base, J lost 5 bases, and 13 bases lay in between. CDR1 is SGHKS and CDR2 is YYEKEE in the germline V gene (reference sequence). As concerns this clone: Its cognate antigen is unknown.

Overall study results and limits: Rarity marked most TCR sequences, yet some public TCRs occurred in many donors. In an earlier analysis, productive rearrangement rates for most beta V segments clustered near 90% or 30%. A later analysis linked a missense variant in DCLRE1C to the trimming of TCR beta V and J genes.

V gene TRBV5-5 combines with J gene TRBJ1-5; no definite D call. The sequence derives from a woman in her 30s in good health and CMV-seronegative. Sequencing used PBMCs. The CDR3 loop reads CASSLTAVDYQPQHF. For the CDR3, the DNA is TGTGCCAGCAGCTTGACAGCGGTGGACTATCAGCCCCAGCATTTT. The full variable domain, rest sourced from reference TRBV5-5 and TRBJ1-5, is DAGVTQSPTHLIKTRGQQVTLRCSPISGHKSVSWYQQVLGQGPQFIFQYYEKEERGRGNFPDRFSARQFPNYSSELNVNALLLGDSALYLCASSLTAVDYQPQHFGDGTRLSIL.